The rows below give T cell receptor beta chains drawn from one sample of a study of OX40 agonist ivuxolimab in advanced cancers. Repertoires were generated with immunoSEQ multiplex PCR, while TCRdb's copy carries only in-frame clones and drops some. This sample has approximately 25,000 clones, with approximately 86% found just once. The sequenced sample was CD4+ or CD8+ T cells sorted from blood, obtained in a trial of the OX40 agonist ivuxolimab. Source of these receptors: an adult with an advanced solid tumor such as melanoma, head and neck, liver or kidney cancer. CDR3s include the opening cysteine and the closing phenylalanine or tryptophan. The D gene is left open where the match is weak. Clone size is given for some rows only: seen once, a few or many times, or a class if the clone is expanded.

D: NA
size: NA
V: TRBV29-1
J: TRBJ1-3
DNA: TGCAGCGTTGATTCTGCGGTCAACACCATATATTTT
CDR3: CSVDSAVNTIYF

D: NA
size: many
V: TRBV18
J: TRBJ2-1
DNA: TGTGCCAGCTCACCAGGCCAGAGCTCCTACAATGAGCAGTTCTTC
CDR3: CASSPGQSSYNEQFF

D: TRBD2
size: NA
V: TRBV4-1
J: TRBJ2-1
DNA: TGCGCCAGCAGCCACCTTAGCGGGAGGCCCGACAATGAGCAGTTCTTC
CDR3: CASSHLSGRPDNEQFF

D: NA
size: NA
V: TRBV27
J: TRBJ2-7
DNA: TGTGCCAGCAGTTTCGCAGGGTTTAGTTACGAGCAGTACTTC
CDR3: CASSFAGFSYEQYF

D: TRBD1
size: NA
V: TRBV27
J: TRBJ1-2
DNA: TGTGCCAGCACCAGACTTGGGACAGCACTAGGCTATGGCTACACCTTC
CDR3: CASTRLGTALGYGYTF

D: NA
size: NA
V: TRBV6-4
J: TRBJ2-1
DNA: TGTGCCAGCAGTGAAGTAAGCGGGTCATACAATGAGCAGTTCTTC
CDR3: CASSEVSGSYNEQFF

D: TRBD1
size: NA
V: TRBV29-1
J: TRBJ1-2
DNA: TGCAGCGTTGAAGACCGGGACAGGGCTTTTGGCTATGGCTACACCTTC
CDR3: CSVEDRDRAFGYGYTF

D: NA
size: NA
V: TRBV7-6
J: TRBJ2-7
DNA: TGTGCCAGCAGCTTAGGGGGCGGCATCGAGCAGTACTTC
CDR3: CASSLGGGIEQYF

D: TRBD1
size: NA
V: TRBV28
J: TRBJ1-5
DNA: TGTGCCAGCAGTGACCGGACAGGGAATCAGCCCCAGCATTTT
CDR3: CASSDRTGNQPQHF

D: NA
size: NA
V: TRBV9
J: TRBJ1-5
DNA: TGTGCCAGCAGCGCCGGAGGGGGCAATCAGCCCCAGCATTTT
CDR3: CASSAGGGNQPQHF

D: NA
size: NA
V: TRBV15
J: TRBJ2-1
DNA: TGTGCCACCAGCAGGGGAGGCCAAGTTGAGCAGTTCTTC
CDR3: CATSRGGQVEQFF

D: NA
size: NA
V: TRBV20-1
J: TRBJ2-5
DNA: TGCAGTGCTGGCAGACAAGAGACCCAGTACTTC
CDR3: CSAGRQETQYF

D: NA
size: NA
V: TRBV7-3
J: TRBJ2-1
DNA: TGTGCCAGCAGCTTAACGAGGGCAGGACACAATGAGCAGTTCTTC
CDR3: CASSLTRAGHNEQFF

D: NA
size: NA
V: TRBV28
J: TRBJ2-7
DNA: TGTGCCAGCAGCAACCGACAGGACAGCTCCTACGAGCAGTACTTC
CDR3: CASSNRQDSSYEQYF

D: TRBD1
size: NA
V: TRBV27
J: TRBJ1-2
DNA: TGTGCCAGCAGTTTTTCCATGGGACAGGCGTTCTATGGCTACACCTTC
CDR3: CASSFSMGQAFYGYTF

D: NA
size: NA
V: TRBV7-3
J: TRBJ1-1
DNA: TGTGCCAGCAGCTTAAACAGGGCCCCGAACACTGAAGCTTTCTTT
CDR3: CASSLNRAPNTEAFF

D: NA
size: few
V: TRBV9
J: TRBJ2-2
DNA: TGTGCCAGCAATTCTGGGTACCGGGAGCTGTTTTTT
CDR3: CASNSGYRELFF

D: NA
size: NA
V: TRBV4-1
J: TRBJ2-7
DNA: TGCGCCAGCAGCCAAGGAAACCAGGGGAGCGCCTACGAGCAGTACTTC
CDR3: CASSQGNQGSAYEQYF

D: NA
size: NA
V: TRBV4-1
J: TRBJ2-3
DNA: TGCGCCAGCAGCCCCTCCGACTACCACGGTGTCACAGATACGCAGTATTTT
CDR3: CASSPSDYHGVTDTQYF

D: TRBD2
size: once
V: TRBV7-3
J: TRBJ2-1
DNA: TGTGCCAGCAGCTTAAGTCTAGCGGGCAATGAGCAGTTCTTC
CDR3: CASSLSLAGNEQFF

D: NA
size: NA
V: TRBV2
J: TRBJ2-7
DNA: TGTGCCAGCAGACTGACCTACTACGAGCAGTACTTC
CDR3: CASRLTYYEQYF

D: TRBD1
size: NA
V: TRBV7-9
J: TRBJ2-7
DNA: TGTGCCAGCAGCCCGGGGACAGGGCCCTACGAGCAGTACTTC
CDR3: CASSPGTGPYEQYF

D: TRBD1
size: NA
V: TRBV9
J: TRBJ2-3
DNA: TGTGCCAGCAGCGTAAACAGGGGAGCAGATACGCAGTATTTT
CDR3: CASSVNRGADTQYF

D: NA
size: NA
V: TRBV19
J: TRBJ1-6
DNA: TGTGCCAGTAGCGTAAGGTCCTATAATTCACCCCTCCACTTT
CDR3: CASSVRSYNSPLHF

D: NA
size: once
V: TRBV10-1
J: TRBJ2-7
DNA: TGCGCCAGCAGTTCCGGGACGACCTACGAGCAGTACTTC
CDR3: CASSSGTTYEQYF

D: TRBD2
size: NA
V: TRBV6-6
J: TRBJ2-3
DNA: TGTGCCAGCAGTTCCCTGGCGGGAGAGGTTGATACGCAGTATTTT
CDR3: CASSSLAGEVDTQYF

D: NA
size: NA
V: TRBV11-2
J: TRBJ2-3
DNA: TGTGCCAGCAGCTTAACGGCTAGCTCAGATACGCAGTATTTT
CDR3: CASSLTASSDTQYF

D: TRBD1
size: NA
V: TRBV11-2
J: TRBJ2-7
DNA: TGTGCCAGCAGCACTCTGCGGACAGGGATGGTCTACGAGCAGTACTTC
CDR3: CASSTLRTGMVYEQYF

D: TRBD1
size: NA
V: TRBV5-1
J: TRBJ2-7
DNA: TGCGCCAGCGGGCAACAGGGGGCACACGAGCAGTACTTC
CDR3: CASGQQGAHEQYF

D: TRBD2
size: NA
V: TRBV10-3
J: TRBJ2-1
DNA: TGTGCCAACTCCCTAAGCGGGGCGTCCTACAATGAGCAGTTCTTC
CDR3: CANSLSGASYNEQFF

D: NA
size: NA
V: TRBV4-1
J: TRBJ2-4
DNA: TGCGCCAGCAGCCGAATACGGGGAAACATTCAGTACTTC
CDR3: CASSRIRGNIQYF

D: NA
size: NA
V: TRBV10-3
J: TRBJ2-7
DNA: TGTGCCATCAGTGAGGTAAAGGTCGAGCAGTACTTC
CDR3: CAISEVKVEQYF

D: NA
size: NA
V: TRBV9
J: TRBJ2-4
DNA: TGTGCCAGCAGCGCGTCAGGTTTTGGGGGAACCAAAAACATTCAGTACTTC
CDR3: CASSASGFGGTKNIQYF